The source of this T cell receptor beta chain is a study of blood T cell repertoires in COVID-19. Produced via immunoSEQ multiplex PCR; TCRdb's table is partial and in-frame only. The sample has roughly 130,000 clones; around three quarters are singletons. The V gene lost 1 base and the J gene lost 1 base, with 9 bases spanning the gap. Germline CDR1 and CDR2: KGHDR and SFDVKD. CDR3 length: 16 residues. This clonotype was obtained from a man aged 55 to 69 with active or convalescent COVID-19. The chain combines TRBV24-1 with TRBJ2-2, with a possible D match to TRBD1 (6 bases). Specimen: peripheral blood. The CDR3 reads CATSDLGQRNTGELFF. Written as DNA, the CDR3 is TGTGCCACCAGTGATTTAGGACAGCGGAACACCGGGGAGCTGTTTTTT.